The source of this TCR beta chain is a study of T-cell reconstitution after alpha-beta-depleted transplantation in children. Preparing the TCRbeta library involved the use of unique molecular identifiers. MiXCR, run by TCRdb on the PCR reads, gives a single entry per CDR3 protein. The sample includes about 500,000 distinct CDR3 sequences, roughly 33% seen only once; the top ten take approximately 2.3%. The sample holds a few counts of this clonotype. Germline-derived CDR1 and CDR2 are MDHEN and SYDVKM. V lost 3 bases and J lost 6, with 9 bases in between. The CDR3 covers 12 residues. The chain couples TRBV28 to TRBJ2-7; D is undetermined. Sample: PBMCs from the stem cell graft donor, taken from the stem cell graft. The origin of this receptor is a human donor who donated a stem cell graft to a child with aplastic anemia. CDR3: CASSLRLREQYF. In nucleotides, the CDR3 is TGTGCCAGCAGTTTGCGCTTACGCGAGCAGTACTTC.